The next 5 T cell receptor beta chains were all read from a single sample in a study of blood T cell repertoires in COVID-19. The data were produced by immunoSEQ multiplex PCR, yet TCRdb's version contains in-frame clones alone and is incomplete. The sample contains 100,000 to 150,000 clones, 79% of which appear only once. The sequenced sample was peripheral blood. The receptors derive from a man between 40 and 49 years old with active or convalescent COVID-19.

This clone came up a few times. This rearrangement joins TRBV2 to TRBJ1-1, with TRBD1 as a possible D gene (5 bases). This CDR3 contains 15 residues. Germline V gives CDR1 SNHLY, CDR2 FYNNEI. Between the trimmed V and J ends, which lost 4 bases and 5 bases, there was a span of 17 bases. CDR3 protein: CASSVLVGGGTEAFF. The CDR3 region has the DNA TGTGCCAGCAGTGTTCTGGTGGGGGGTGGGACTGAAGCTTTCTTT.

V is TRBV5-5 and J is TRBJ2-1, with 8 bases that match TRBD2. The CDR3 runs to 17 residues. The V gene's germline CDR1 is SGHKS and CDR2 YYEKEE (reference sequence). Germline trimming cut 1 base from V and 8 bases from J; bases unmatched to any gene: 14. Written as DNA, the CDR3 is TGTGCCAGCAGCTTGAATGCGGGGGGAATTTCCGCTCATGAGCAGTTCTTC. It specifies CASSLNAGGISAHEQFF.

This chain uses TRBV5-4 with TRBJ1-3; no definite D call. The ends were cut back, 1 base at V and 0 bases at J, with 17 bases in the middle. The CDR3 spans 18 residues. Germline lookup yields CDR1 SGHNT and CDR2 YYREEE (reference sequence). The CDR3 DNA follows: TGTGCCAGCAGCTTGTGGGGAGAAGGGAGAAGCTCTGGAAACACCATATATTTT. This encodes CASSLWGEGRSSGNTIYF.

The V gene is TRBV6-5, the J gene TRBJ1-5; 9 positions match TRBD1. This CDR3 region has 14 residues. The V segment lost 5 bases and the J segment 5 bases; nucleotides outside the gene matches: 4. CDR1 MNHEY and CDR2 SVGAGI come from the germline V gene. For the CDR3, the DNA is TGTGCCAGCAGTCAACGGACAGGGGATCAGCCCCAGCATTTT. It codes for CASSQRTGDQPQHF.

V and J are TRBV3-1 (or the pseudogene TRBV3-2) and TRBJ2-1, with a possible D match to TRBD2 (6 bases). From germline, CDR1 is LGHDT and CDR2 YNNKEL (reference sequence). V gave up 0 bases and J gave up 7 bases, with 13 bases separating them. The CDR3 covers 15 residues. CDR3 in DNA: TGTGCCAGCAGCCAAGATCCAGCGGGTCCTAATGAGCAGTTCTTC. Translation: CASSQDPAGPNEQFF.